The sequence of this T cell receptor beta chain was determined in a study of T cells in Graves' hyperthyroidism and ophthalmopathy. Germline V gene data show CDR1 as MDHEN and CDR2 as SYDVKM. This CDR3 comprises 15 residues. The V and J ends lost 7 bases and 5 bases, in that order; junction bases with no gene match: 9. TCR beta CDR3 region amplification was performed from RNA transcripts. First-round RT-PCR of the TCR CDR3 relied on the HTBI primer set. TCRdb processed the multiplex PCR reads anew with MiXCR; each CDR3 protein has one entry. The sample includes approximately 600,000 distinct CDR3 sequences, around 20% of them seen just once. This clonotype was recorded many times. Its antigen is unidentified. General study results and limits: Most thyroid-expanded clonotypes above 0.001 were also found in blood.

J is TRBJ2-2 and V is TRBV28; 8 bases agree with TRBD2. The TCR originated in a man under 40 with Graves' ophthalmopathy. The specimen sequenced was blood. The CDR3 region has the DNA TGTGCCAGCACCCCACTAGCGGATAAGACCGGGGAGCTGTTTTTT. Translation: CASTPLADKTGELFF.